These 18 T cell receptor beta chains share one sample of origin, sequenced in a study of post-analysis software for immune sequencing data. These receptors are not linked to any known antigen. General study results and limits: Comparison of patients with controls showed a handful of TRBV segments more frequent in patients, TRBV5-6, TRBV5-1 and TRBV20-1 among them.

Unique molecular identifiers were present in the TCR beta cDNA libraries. TCRdb itself ran the PCR reads through MiXCR, one entry per CDR3 protein. The data hold roughly 800,000 distinct CDR3 sequences, with 46% observed a single time. The sequenced sample consisted of blood. Receptor source: a girl aged 5 to 17 with multiple sclerosis.

The gene calls are TRBV29-1 and TRBJ1-2; 7 nucleotides line up with TRBD1. The germline V gene has CDR1 SQVTM and CDR2 ANQGSEA. CDR3 length equals 12 residues. V lost 4 bases and J lost 6; bases outside the gene matches: 5. The CDR3 nucleotides read TGCAGCGTTGTACTAGGGGGCCATGGCTACACCTTC. Translation: CSVVLGGHGYTF.

This chain links TRBV12-3 or TRBV12-4 with TRBJ1-2; 10 bases line up with TRBD1. V shed 5 bases, J shed 1 base, and the junction held 4 bases outside the gene matches. The CDR3 totals 15 residues. CDR3 nucleotides: TGTGCCAGCAGTGCCCGGGACAGGGGTAACTATGGCTACACCTTC. It is translated as CASSARDRGNYGYTF.

V usage is TRBV29-1 and J usage is TRBJ2-1, with 11 bases that match TRBD2. The J segment lost 7 bases and the V segment lost 3 bases, leaving 8 bases of the junction unmatched. The CDR3 is 15 residues long. Germline V lookup: CDR1 SQVTM, CDR2 ANQGSEA. The CDR3 region has the DNA TGCAGCGTTGAGTTACTAGCGGGAGAAATAAATGAGCAGTTCTTC. It codes for CSVELLAGEINEQFF.

V gene TRBV4-2 combines with J gene TRBJ1-5; D is uncertain. Trimming pared 3 bases from V and 8 bases from J, leaving 11 bases between. CDR3 length: 13 amino acids. Germline-derived CDR1 and CDR2 are LGHNA and YNFKEQ. The CDR3 reads CASSQGTFKPQHF. In DNA, the CDR3 is TGTGCCAGCAGCCAGGGCACATTTAAGCCCCAGCATTTT.

This sequence joins TRBV6-6 and TRBJ2-5; no definite D call. CDR1 is MNHNY, CDR2 SVGAGI, per germline (reference sequence). The CDR3 is 10 residues long. The V end was cut by 8 bases, the J end by 4 bases, with 5 bases between. The CDR3 is CASLGETQYF. The CDR3 bases are TGTGCCAGCTTAGGAGAGACCCAGTACTTC.

The gene calls are TRBV20-1 and TRBJ1-4; D is uncertain. The CDR3 runs to 13 residues. Germline CDR1 is DFQATT and CDR2 is SNEGSKA (reference sequence). Trimming cost V 0 bases and J 8 bases, with 10 bases left between them. The chain's CDR3 is CSARDRSQEKLFF. CDR3 DNA sequence: TGCAGTGCTAGAGATCGGAGTCAGGAAAAACTGTTTTTT.

A few counts support this clonotype. The chain is built from TRBV27 and TRBJ2-1; D gene unclear. In germline, CDR1 is MNHEY, CDR2 SMNVEV (reference sequence). V was cut by 0 bases and J by 6 bases, with 6 bases left in between. The CDR3 runs 13 residues. The CDR3 nucleotides read TGTGCCAGCAGTTTATCGATCCTCAATGAGCAGTTCTTC. It specifies CASSLSILNEQFF.

In its sample, this clonotype was seen a few times. V is TRBV6-1 and J is TRBJ2-6; a possible D gene is TRBD1 (6 bases). CDR1 is MNHNS and CDR2 is SASEGT in the germline V gene. Trimming shortened V by 6 bases and J by 0 bases, and 18 bases separated the two germline ends. The CDR3 extends over 18 amino acids. The CDR3 region has the DNA TGTGCCAGCAGGGCCAACAGGGTCGCATACTCTGGGGCCAACGTCCTGACTTTC. Translation gives CASRANRVAYSGANVLTF.

The chain employs TRBV27 and TRBJ1-6; maybe TRBD1 (6 bases). The CDR3 is 14 amino acids. Trimming cost V 6 bases and J 6 bases, with 12 bases left between them. Germline lookup yields CDR1 MNHEY and CDR2 SMNVEV (reference sequence). Here the CDR3 DNA reads TGTGCCAGCAGCCCTAGCAGGGGTAATTCACCCCTCCACTTT. Encoded protein: CASSPSRGNSPLHF.

This clonotype was seen only a few times. The gene calls are TRBV4-2 and TRBJ2-3; D is perhaps TRBD2 (6 bases). CDR3 length: 16 residues. The ends were cut back, 2 bases at V and 0 bases at J, with 12 bases in the middle. From germline, CDR1 is LGHNA and CDR2 YNFKEQ. The CDR3 nucleotides are TGTGCCAGCAGCCAAACGGCGGGAACTAGCACAGATACGCAGTATTTT. This gives the protein CASSQTAGTSTDTQYF.

In its sample, this clonotype was seen a few times. The chain uses TRBV7-2 and TRBJ1-1; maybe TRBD1 (5 bases). The V end lost 5 bases, the J end lost 0 bases, and 13 bases lay between the germline ends. The V gene's germline CDR1 is SGHTA and CDR2 FQGNSA. The CDR3 spans 15 residues. The chain's CDR3 is CASSRLQAMNTEAFF. In DNA form, the CDR3 reads TGTGCCAGCAGCCGACTACAGGCTATGAACACTGAAGCTTTCTTT.

This clonotype was counted a few times. V is TRBV20-1 and J is TRBJ2-5; TRBD2 aligns across 10 bases. Germline loops: CDR1 DFQATT, CDR2 SNEGSKA (reference sequence). The CDR3 is 12 residues long. The V gene end was trimmed by 2 bases and the J gene end by 11 bases; junction bases not matched to a gene: 5. The DNA of the CDR3 is TGCAGTGCTAGATACACTAGCGGGGAGCAGTACTTC. Encoded protein: CSARYTSGEQYF.

This sequence joins TRBV7-8 and TRBJ2-7, with 8 positions matching TRBD1. Germline lookup yields CDR1 SGHVS and CDR2 FQNEAQ. V was pared by 9 bases and J by 0 bases, with 10 bases of the junction left unmatched. The CDR3 consists of 15 residues. CDR3 sequence: CASISAGGSSYEQYF. The DNA of the CDR3 is TGTGCCAGTATATCAGCAGGGGGCAGCTCCTACGAGCAGTACTTC.

CDR3 sequence (DNA): TGTGCCAGCAGCTTAGGGGGGGGCGTGGAAAGCAATCAGCCCCAGCATTTT. Its protein product is CASSLGGGVESNQPQHF. The chain combines TRBV7-2 with TRBJ1-5, with D perhaps matching TRBD1 (6 bases). This CDR3 contains 17 residues. CDR1 SGHTA and CDR2 FQGNSA come from the germline V gene. With 1 base removed from V and 1 base from J, the gap between germline ends came to 14 bases.

The V and J genes are TRBV30 and TRBJ2-1; 11 nucleotides match TRBD2. Per germline, CDR1 GTSNPN and CDR2 SVGIG (reference sequence). This CDR3 has 13 residues. With V trimmed by 2 bases and J by 9 bases, 3 bases remained unmatched. CDR3 region: CAWSLAGGGEQFF. The CDR3 region has the DNA TGTGCCTGGAGTCTAGCGGGAGGCGGTGAGCAGTTCTTC.

This rearrangement joins TRBV10-2 to TRBJ1-1; D is ambiguous. The length of the CDR3 is 16 residues. Germline V gene sequence: CDR1 WSHSY, CDR2 SAAADI. V shed 6 bases and J shed 5 bases, with 22 bases lying between them. This CDR3 reads CASRGVVRGQDTEAFF. The CDR3 DNA reads as TGCGCCAGCAGGGGCGTGGTTCGGGGTCAGGATACTGAAGCTTTCTTT.

This clonotype was found once. This sequence joins TRBV5-1 and TRBJ2-1; 7 bases are shared with TRBD2. This CDR3 has 15 residues. The junction had 10 bases not matched to a gene; V was cut back by 3 bases and J by 7 bases. Per germline, CDR1 SGHRS and CDR2 YFSETQ. CDR3 bases: TGCGCCAGCAGCTCAAGCGGGGCGTCCATTAATGAGCAGTTCTTC. This sequence encodes CASSSSGASINEQFF.

This clonotype has only a few counts. The chain carries TRBV2 and TRBJ2-3; D is possibly TRBD1 (5 bases). Germline CDR1 reads SNHLY; CDR2 reads FYNNEI. V lost 6 bases, J lost 2 bases, and 9 bases lay in between. This CDR3 spans 13 amino acids. DNA of the CDR3: TGTGCCAGCAGCGTGGACAACACAGATACGCAGTATTTT. It specifies CASSVDNTDTQYF.